These 27 T cell receptor beta chains came from one sample sequenced in a study of cytomegalovirus exposure and HLA in healthy donors. The PCR used 60 Vbeta and 13 Jbeta primers. Generated by immunoSEQ multiplex PCR, the TCRdb table keeps only in-frame clones and is missing some. The top ten hold around 2.5% of the sample, which has about 160,000 clones, around 75% seen once. Input material: PBMCs. These receptors were obtained from a female donor in good health and CMV-seronegative.

This sequence joins TRBV5-1 and TRBJ2-1; the match to TRBD2 covers 9 bases. The germline V gene has CDR1 SGHRS and CDR2 YFSETQ. Trimming removed 5 bases from V and 9 bases from J; junction bases left unmatched: 12. CDR3 size: 15 residues. CDR3 DNA: TGCGCCAGCAGAAGTAGTAGCGGGAGAAGAGGTGAGCAGTTCTTC. It codes for CASRSSSGRRGEQFF.

The V gene is TRBV7-9, the J gene TRBJ1-1, with a weak D call TRBD1 (5 bases). Germline CDR1 is SEHNR and CDR2 is FQNEAQ (reference sequence). The CDR3 loop spans 13 amino acids. Trimming cost V 1 base and J 7 bases, with 10 bases left between them. The CDR3 coding sequence is TGTGCCAGCAGCTTAGTGGGGCTCGGTGAAGCTTTCTTT. Translated, it gives CASSLVGLGEAFF.

The V call is TRBV4-3, the J call TRBJ1-5; perhaps TRBD1 as D (6 bases). This CDR3 is built from 16 residues. Per germline, CDR1 LGHNA and CDR2 YSLEER. V dropped 1 base and J dropped 3 bases, with 13 bases sitting between them. CDR3 in DNA: TGCGCCAGCAGCCAAGTCTATGGGGGCCCCAATCAGCCCCAGCATTTT. This sequence encodes CASSQVYGGPNQPQHF.

V and J are TRBV9 and TRBJ2-1, with a tentative D call TRBD2 (7 bases). Germline V gene sequence: CDR1 SGDLS, CDR2 YYNGEE. This CDR3 is built from 15 residues. V lost 4 bases to trimming and J lost 5 bases, with 16 bases between them. Here the CDR3 DNA reads TGTGCCAGCAGCTACCCGGGGGGCCCCCACAATGAGCAGTTCTTC. This gives the protein CASSYPGGPHNEQFF.

The chain links TRBV9 to TRBJ2-2, with D perhaps matching TRBD2 (6 bases). The CDR3 consists of 17 residues. V lost 3 bases and J lost 4, with 19 bases in between. Germline CDR1 reads SGDLS; CDR2 reads YYNGEE. The CDR3 DNA follows: TGTGCCAGCAGCGCACAGCCTCGGGTCGGGGGCACCGGGGAGCTGTTTTTT. Translated: CASSAQPRVGGTGELFF.

This clone has just a few counts. The chain uses TRBV28 and TRBJ2-7, with 8 bases matching TRBD1. CDR1 and CDR2 (germline): MDHEN, SYDVKM. The CDR3 totals 15 residues. The V segment lost 6 bases and the J segment 4 bases; nucleotides outside the gene matches: 11. DNA of the CDR3: TGTGCCAGCAGCATTACCGGGACAGGCCGTTACGAGCAGTACTTC. Translation: CASSITGTGRYEQYF.

The chain couples TRBV28 to TRBJ1-2; weak D call: TRBD1 (6 bases). With 8 bases removed from V and 6 bases from J, the gap between germline ends came to 16 bases. The CDR3 is 13 residues long. Germline loops: CDR1 MDHEN, CDR2 SYDVKM. The CDR3 loop is CASVIRGTNGYTF. CDR3 bases: TGTGCCAGCGTAATCAGGGGAACTAATGGCTACACCTTC.

The chain links TRBV4-1 to TRBJ2-4, with 7 positions matching TRBD2. CDR1 MGHRA and CDR2 YSYEKL come from the germline V gene. V shed 0 bases and J 0 bases; nucleotides not matched to a gene: 8. The length of the CDR3 is 18 residues. CDR3 nucleotides: TGCGCCAGCAGCCAAGAGGTGGGGACTACTCTAGCCAAAAACATTCAGTACTTC. Residues: CASSQEVGTTLAKNIQYF.

This chain links TRBV7-9 with TRBJ1-2; no clear D gene. Germline V gene lookup returns CDR1 SEHNR and CDR2 FQNEAQ (reference sequence). CDR3 length: 13 residues. Trimming shortened V by 1 base and J by 8 bases, and 11 bases separated the two germline ends. The CDR3 region is CASSLGGMRGYTF. The CDR3 DNA reads as TGTGCCAGCAGCTTAGGAGGGATGCGAGGCTACACCTTC.

The chain joins TRBV15 to TRBJ1-5, with 7 bases matching TRBD1. Germline V gene data show CDR1 as LNHNV and CDR2 as YYDKDF (reference sequence). Trimming cost V 0 bases and J 0 bases; bases outside gene matches: 2. The CDR3 consists of 16 residues. CDR3 loop: CATSRDPGGSNQPQHF. CDR3 sequence (DNA): TGTGCCACCAGCAGAGATCCAGGGGGTAGCAATCAGCCCCAGCATTTT.

The chain links TRBV5-1 to TRBJ2-5; 10 bases are shared with TRBD1. Germline trimming cut 2 bases from V and 4 bases from J; bases unmatched to any gene: 5. The CDR3 runs 15 residues. CDR1 SGHRS and CDR2 YFSETQ come from the germline V gene. The CDR3 sequence: CASSFRQGAGETQYF. CDR3 sequence (DNA): TGCGCCAGCAGCTTCCGACAGGGGGCGGGAGAGACCCAGTACTTC.

This chain joins TRBV4-2 and TRBJ2-2, with a weak D call TRBD1 (7 bases). Germline V CDR1 and CDR2: LGHNA, YNFKEQ. The CDR3 spans 15 residues. V was clipped by 4 bases and J by 4 bases, with 13 bases between them. CDR3 sequence: CASSPRQGGTGELFF. The CDR3 coding sequence is TGTGCCAGCAGCCCCCGACAGGGAGGCACCGGGGAGCTGTTTTTT.

The rearrangement joins TRBV6-1 to TRBJ2-3, with 10 nucleotides matching TRBD2. With 2 bases clipped from V and 2 bases from J, the junction kept 4 bases outside the gene matches. The CDR3 sequence is 16 residues long. CDR1 is MNHNS and CDR2 is SASEGT in the germline V gene. The CDR3 region has the DNA TGTGCCAGCAGTGAATTGGGGACTAGCGCCACAGATACGCAGTATTTT. Amino acid sequence: CASSELGTSATDTQYF.

The CDR3 protein is CASRPGTGREGGEKLFF. CDR3 nucleotide sequence: TGCGCCAGCAGGCCCGGGACAGGGAGAGAAGGTGGAGAAAAACTGTTTTTT. This chain links TRBV5-1 with TRBJ1-4; 9 bases align to TRBD1. Trimming took 5 bases from V and 8 from J; bases not matched to a gene: 16. The CDR3 consists of 17 residues. Germline V gives CDR1 SGHRS, CDR2 YFSETQ.

The chain couples TRBV27 to TRBJ1-2; D gene ambiguous. Deletions cut 2 bases from V and 3 bases from J, with 13 bases between. In germline, CDR1 is MNHEY, CDR2 SMNVEV (reference sequence). CDR3 length: 15 amino acids. CDR3 nucleotides: TGTGCCAGCAGTTTAGAGCGCGGAAGATACTATGGCTACACCTTC. It codes for CASSLERGRYYGYTF.

This rearrangement joins TRBV2 to TRBJ2-7; 7 nucleotides agree with TRBD1. There are 11 residues in the CDR3. J gave up 9 bases and V 2 bases, and 1 base lay outside the gene matches. The germline V gene encodes CDR1 SNHLY and CDR2 FYNNEI. The CDR3 DNA follows: TGTGCCAGCAGTGAATGGGACAGGCAGTACTTC. Protein: CASSEWDRQYF.

V is TRBV6-6 and J is TRBJ2-3; 9 bases match TRBD1. V shed 6 bases, J shed 2 bases, and the junction held 6 bases outside the gene matches. CDR3 size: 15 residues. Germline values: CDR1 MNHNY, CDR2 SVGAGI (reference sequence). The CDR3 bases are TGTGCCAGCAGAGAGGACAGGGGATACACAGATACGCAGTATTTT. This codes for CASREDRGYTDTQYF.

The rearrangement joins TRBV28 to TRBJ2-5; tentative D call: TRBD1 (8 bases). From germline, CDR1 is MDHEN and CDR2 SYDVKM. Deletions cut 4 bases from V and 5 bases from J, with 14 bases between. The length of the CDR3 is 14 residues. The chain's CDR3 is CASSSRGRGETQYF. In DNA form, the CDR3 reads TGTGCCAGCAGTTCCAGGGGGCGGGGGGAGACCCAGTACTTC.

This clone was seen more than once but under ten times. The chain has TRBV27 and TRBJ1-2; 10 bases match TRBD1. Germline V gene lookup returns CDR1 MNHEY and CDR2 SMNVEV (reference sequence). V shed 5 bases, J shed 8 bases, and the junction held 11 bases outside the gene matches. CDR3 length: 15 residues. In nucleotides, the CDR3 is TGTGCCAGCAGTCCCGCCGGGACAGGGGATCACGGCTACACCTTC. It yields the protein CASSPAGTGDHGYTF.

In this sample, this clone turned up once. The chain recombines TRBV29-1 with TRBJ2-1; D gene ambiguous. V gave up 0 bases and J gave up 10 bases, with 10 bases separating them. The CDR3 runs 12 residues. Per the germline V gene, CDR1 is SQVTM and CDR2 is ANQGSEA. The CDR3 DNA sequence: TGCAGCGTTGAAGATGGGCCGCGCGAGCAGTTCTTC. Amino acid sequence: CSVEDGPREQFF.

The chain joins TRBV5-4 to TRBJ1-5; TRBD1 might be the D (6 bases). The CDR3 is made up of 13 amino acids. V was trimmed by 4 bases and J by 13 bases, leaving 18 bases between them. From germline, CDR1 is SGHNT and CDR2 YYREEE (reference sequence). The CDR3 sequence is CASSLQGSGRQHF. The CDR3 coding sequence is TGTGCCAGCAGCCTCCAGGGGTCAGGCCGACAGCATTTT.

This chain connects TRBV11-2 to TRBJ2-7; no definite D call. This CDR3 comprises 13 residues. Trimming took off 4 bases at V and 2 bases at J, with 9 bases between the two ends. The V gene's germline CDR1 is SGHAT and CDR2 FQNNGV. The CDR3 DNA sequence: TGTGCCAGCAGCTATGAAGCCCCCTACGAGCAGTACTTC. Translating it yields CASSYEAPYEQYF.

The V gene is TRBV29-1, the J gene TRBJ2-7; weak D call: TRBD1 (5 bases). Trimming pared 7 bases from V and 0 bases from J, leaving 13 bases between. From germline, CDR1 is SQVTM and CDR2 ANQGSEA. CDR3 length equals 13 residues. Written as DNA, the CDR3 is TGCAGCGCCAAGCAGGGCCTCTCCTACGAGCAGTACTTC. Encoded protein: CSAKQGLSYEQYF.

The V and J genes are TRBV27 and TRBJ2-7; D possibly corresponds to TRBD2 (6 bases). CDR1 is MNHEY and CDR2 is SMNVEV in the germline V gene (reference sequence). There are 11 residues in the CDR3. V lost 6 bases and J lost 5, with 8 bases in between. The DNA of the CDR3 is TGTGCCAGCAGCCCGGGGGACGAGCAGTACTTC. It encodes CASSPGDEQYF.

This clone showed up just a few times. CDR3 region: CASSQWVWRGEETQYF. The CDR3 DNA reads TGCGCCAGCAGCCAATGGGTCTGGCGGGGAGAAGAGACCCAGTACTTC. The chain is built from TRBV4-1 and TRBJ2-5; D is perhaps TRBD2 (6 bases). This CDR3 is 16 amino acids long. Germline CDR1 and CDR2: MGHRA and YSYEKL. Trimming removed 2 bases from V and 3 bases from J, with 16 bases in between.

Details on this clone: The sample contains more than one DNA sequence encoding this CDR3. V is TRBV6-1 and J is TRBJ2-3; 11 nucleotides match TRBD2. The ends lost 2 bases at V and 4 bases at J; junction bases unmatched: 2. CDR1 and CDR2 from the germline V gene are MNHNS and SASEGT. This CDR3 spans 15 amino acids. CDR3: CASSETSGGSDTQYF. The CDR3 DNA reads TGTGCCAGCAGTGAAACTAGCGGGGGCTCAGATACGCAGTATTTT.

This chain links TRBV6-1 with TRBJ1-6; D unclear. The germline V and J ends were trimmed by 7 bases and 3 bases, with 7 bases remaining between them. Germline CDR1 and CDR2: MNHNS and SASEGT. This CDR3 comprises 13 residues. CDR3 sequence: CASIGVYNSPLHF. Written as DNA, the CDR3 is TGTGCCAGCATAGGAGTCTATAATTCACCCCTCCACTTT.